A single TCR beta chain is shown here with its context. What it binds is not known. In the PCR, 60 Vbeta and 13 Jbeta primers were used. Here immunoSEQ multiplex PCR was the method, and the copy in TCRdb shows in-frame clones only, minus some. The sample records about 180,000 clones, more than 60% being singletons. This sample was taken from a study of cytomegalovirus exposure and HLA in healthy donors. The overall study: An earlier analysis found around 100 million unique TCR beta sequences from 150 million to 200 million T cells.

Study-level results: Sequencing likely generated an artifact that appeared as a cluster of highly shared sequence variants.

V shed 5 bases, J shed 4 bases, and the junction held 17 bases outside the gene matches. Germline V gene lookup returns CDR1 SEHNR and CDR2 FQNEAQ (reference sequence). CDR3 length: 17 amino acids. J is TRBJ2-7 and V is TRBV7-9; TRBD2 agrees at 7 bases. Sequencing was performed on PBMCs. The sequence derives from a woman in her fifties or sixties in good health and CMV-seropositive. The CDR3 DNA reads as TGTGCCAGCAGCCAGACCAGGTGGGGGACTACTATTTACGAGCAGTACTTC. Translated: CASSQTRWGTTIYEQYF.